Each of the 2 T cell receptor beta chains below was sequenced from the same sample in a study of graft-versus-host responses after intestinal transplantation. Assay used: immunoSEQ multiplex PCR; TCRdb lists only in-frame clones, some missing. The sample has about 98,000 clones; about 82% are singletons. The sample here was PBMCs, taken 255 days after intestinal transplant. Every receptor here comes from a human patient who received an intestinal transplant, so some T cells may come from the graft donor.

V gene TRBV2 combines with J gene TRBJ1-6, with 7 bases matching TRBD1. With 2 bases clipped from V and 10 bases from J, the junction kept 11 bases outside the gene matches. Germline assignment: CDR1 SNHLY and CDR2 FYNNEI. The CDR3 is 16 amino acids. The CDR3 DNA reads as TGTGCCAGCAGTGAATACAGAACAGGGGAGAACTCACCCCTCCACTTT. This translates into CASSEYRTGENSPLHF.

This chain uses TRBV7-6 with TRBJ1-1; the match to TRBD1 covers 9 bases. The CDR3 consists of 16 residues. The trim removed 5 bases at V and 8 bases at J, leaving 15 bases unmatched. Germline V gene lookup returns CDR1 SGHVS and CDR2 FNYEAQ. CDR3 loop: CASSPWTGDSFMEAFF. CDR3 in DNA: TGTGCCAGCAGCCCTTGGACAGGGGATAGCTTCATGGAAGCTTTCTTT. Full variable domain (missing parts from reference TRBV7-6 and TRBJ1-1): GAGVSQSPRYKVTKRGQDVALRCDPISGHVSLYWYRQALGQGPEFLTYFNYEAQQDKSGLPNDRFSAERPEGSISTLTIQRTEQRDSAMYRCASSPWTGDSFMEAFFGQGTRLTVV.